This TCR beta chain originates from a study of T cell responses to AZD1222 COVID-19 vaccine. Germline V gene sequence: CDR1 MNHNS, CDR2 SASEGT. The V end lost 3 bases, the J end lost 0 bases, and 12 bases lay between the germline ends. The CDR3 is made up of 15 amino acids. Here immunoSEQ multiplex PCR was the method, and the copy in TCRdb shows in-frame clones only, minus some. The profile covers 100,000 or so clones, with roughly 90% appearing a single time and 3.1% taken by the ten largest. This sequence originates from an adult who received the AZD1222 COVID-19 vaccine. The source was peripheral blood, collected 28 days after the second AZD1222 dose. The chain carries TRBV6-1 and TRBJ2-7, with D possibly matching TRBD2 (5 bases). CDR3 protein: CASSDAPGTSYEQYF. The CDR3 region has the DNA TGTGCCAGCAGTGATGCTCCGGGAACCTCCTACGAGCAGTACTTC.